These 31 T cell receptor beta chains share one sample of origin, sequenced in a study of cytomegalovirus exposure and HLA in healthy donors. Clones were read by immunoSEQ multiplex PCR, and TCRdb kept only the in-frame ones, dropping some. The sample includes around 250,000 clones, 90% of them seen just once. The sample consisted of PBMCs. These receptors were collected from a woman aged 18-35 years in good health and CMV-seronegative.

As DNA, the CDR3 is TGTGCCAGCAGCTTAAGGCAGGGTTATCGGAATGAGCAGTTCTTC. This sequence encodes CASSLRQGYRNEQFF. This sequence joins TRBV7-3 and TRBJ2-1; D might be TRBD1 (5 bases). Per germline, CDR1 SGHTA and CDR2 FQGTGA. V was shortened by 1 base and J by 7 bases, with 14 bases between the two germline ends. The CDR3 contains 15 residues.

The chain has TRBV5-1 and TRBJ2-1; TRBD1 matches 7 bases. Germline V gene data show CDR1 as SGHRS and CDR2 as YFSETQ. This CDR3 has 15 amino acids. V trimming: 3 bases; J trimming: 0 bases; junction bases outside the gene matches: 3. CDR3 protein: CASSWTGRSYNEQFF. The CDR3 region has the DNA TGCGCCAGCAGCTGGACAGGACGCTCCTACAATGAGCAGTTCTTC.

The V and J genes are TRBV29-1 and TRBJ2-2; TRBD2 is a possible D gene (5 bases). The CDR3 totals 14 residues. Trimming removed 6 bases from V and 0 bases from J, with 11 bases in between. In germline, CDR1 is SQVTM, CDR2 ANQGSEA. CDR3 residues: CSVWTGTNTGELFF. CDR3 nucleotide sequence: TGCAGCGTGTGGACCGGGACGAACACCGGGGAGCTGTTTTTT.

The gene calls are TRBV7-3 and TRBJ1-1; D remains unclear. The CDR3 runs to 13 residues. The germline V gene encodes CDR1 SGHTA and CDR2 FQGTGA. The V gene lost 5 bases and the J gene lost 1 base, with 8 bases spanning the gap. CDR3 coding DNA: TGTGCCAGCAGCGCGCAGGCGAACACTGAAGCTTTCTTT. Translated: CASSAQANTEAFF.

The chain links TRBV28 to TRBJ2-7; D is perhaps TRBD2 (6 bases). There are 15 residues in the CDR3. The V end was cut by 2 bases, the J end by 3 bases, with 14 bases between. Per germline, CDR1 MDHEN and CDR2 SYDVKM. CDR3 amino acids: CASSLTGVQFYEQYF. DNA for the CDR3: TGTGCCAGCAGTTTAACGGGGGTACAGTTCTACGAGCAGTACTTC.

In this sample, this clone turned up once. The J gene is TRBJ2-7, the V gene TRBV7-2; 10 nucleotides match TRBD2. The V segment lost 4 bases and the J segment 2 bases; nucleotides outside the gene matches: 5. The CDR3 contains 15 residues. Per the germline V gene, CDR1 is SGHTA and CDR2 is FQGNSA. The CDR3 sequence: CASSSTLAGAYEQYF. The CDR3 DNA is TGTGCCAGCAGCTCGACGCTAGCGGGGGCCTACGAGCAGTACTTC.

The genes are TRBV4-1 and TRBJ2-7, with D perhaps TRBD1 (6 bases). Trimming removed 4 bases at V and 0 bases at J, with 7 bases between. Germline V gene lookup returns CDR1 MGHRA and CDR2 YSYEKL. CDR3 size: 13 residues. The CDR3 region is CASSRQDSYEQYF. The CDR3 nucleotides read TGCGCCAGCAGCCGACAGGACTCCTACGAGCAGTACTTC.

This clone was observed a handful of times. The V and J genes are TRBV7-9 and TRBJ1-5; 7 positions match TRBD1. Trimming cost V 5 bases and J 7 bases; bases outside gene matches: 8. Germline V gene sequence: CDR1 SEHNR, CDR2 FQNEAQ (reference sequence). The CDR3 covers 14 residues. CDR3 nucleotides: TGTGCCAGCAGCCGCGACAGGGAAGGACAGCCCCAGCATTTT. It is translated as CASSRDREGQPQHF.

This chain links TRBV29-1 with TRBJ2-7, with TRBD2 as a possible D gene (5 bases). Per germline, CDR1 SQVTM and CDR2 ANQGSEA. The CDR3 has 12 amino acids. The germline V and J ends were trimmed by 7 bases and 0 bases, with 10 bases remaining between them. The CDR3 here is CSAGLDSYEQYV. CDR3 DNA sequence: TGCAGCGCTGGACTCGACTCCTACGAGCAGTACGTC.

This chain joins TRBV4-1 and TRBJ2-4; possible D gene TRBD1, 6 bases. V was shortened by 2 bases and J by 2 bases, with 10 bases between the two germline ends. This CDR3 has 15 amino acids. Germline V gene lookup returns CDR1 MGHRA and CDR2 YSYEKL. The CDR3 DNA sequence: TGCGCCAGCAGCCAACCTACAGGGCCCAAAAACATTCAGTACTTC. Translation: CASSQPTGPKNIQYF.

The J gene is TRBJ2-5, the V gene TRBV5-6, with D unclear. This CDR3 comprises 14 residues. Trimming removed 1 base at V and 4 bases at J, with 11 bases between. Per the germline V gene, CDR1 is SGHDT and CDR2 is YYEEEE. In nucleotides, the CDR3 is TGTGCCAGCAGCTTGCTAGGATTGAGAGAGACCCAGTACTTC. Its translation: CASSLLGLRETQYF.

The chain links TRBV6-1 to TRBJ2-3; TRBD1 aligns across 7 bases. Trimming at V came to 1 base and at J to 2 bases, leaving 3 bases not matched to a gene. This CDR3 contains 15 residues. Germline values: CDR1 MNHNS, CDR2 SASEGT. This CDR3 reads CASSEVRGPTDTQYF. The CDR3 DNA sequence: TGTGCCAGCAGTGAAGTGAGGGGGCCCACAGATACGCAGTATTTT.

This clone was counted once. The CDR3 spells CASSAYRDRGTGELFF. The CDR3 nucleotides are TGTGCCAGCAGCGCCTACCGGGACAGGGGAACCGGGGAGCTGTTTTTT. The chain combines TRBV5-6 with TRBJ2-2, with 10 bases that match TRBD1. Germline CDR1 is SGHDT and CDR2 is YYEEEE. Trimming cost V 4 bases and J 5 bases; bases outside gene matches: 8. The CDR3 runs 16 residues.

The chain recombines TRBV7-8 with TRBJ2-7; 9 bases are a match to TRBD2. The CDR3 has 14 residues. V dropped 3 bases and J dropped 6; count of bases not matched to a gene: 6. Germline V gives CDR1 SGHVS, CDR2 FQNEAQ. CDR3 coding DNA: TGTGCCAGCAGCTTCGGGCGGGGGGGATTCGAGCAGTACTTC. Amino acid sequence: CASSFGRGGFEQYF. Complete variable domain (other parts from reference TRBV7-8 and TRBJ2-7): GAGVSQSPRYKVAKRGQDVALRCDPISGHVSLFWYQQALGQGPEFLTYFQNEAQLDKSGLPSDRFFAERPEGSVSTLKIQRTQQEDSAVYLCASSFGRGGFEQYFGPGTRLTVT.

This sequence joins TRBV27 and TRBJ2-3, with 12 bases aligning to TRBD2. The CDR3 runs to 18 residues. Germline lookup yields CDR1 MNHEY and CDR2 SMNVEV (reference sequence). With 2 bases clipped from V and 0 bases from J, the junction kept 6 bases outside the gene matches. CDR3 in amino acids: CASSLGTSGRLSTDTQYF. In nucleotides, the CDR3 is TGTGCCAGCAGTTTAGGGACTAGCGGGCGACTTAGCACAGATACGCAGTATTTT.

The chain has TRBV7-9 and TRBJ2-1; TRBD2 agrees at 7 bases. The length of the CDR3 is 13 residues. Germline V gene sequence: CDR1 SEHNR, CDR2 FQNEAQ (reference sequence). Unmatched junction bases numbered 4, after V lost 1 base and J lost 10 bases. In DNA, the CDR3 is TGTGCCAGCAGCTTAGTTACGGGGGGAGAGCAGTTCTTC. Protein: CASSLVTGGEQFF.

V usage is TRBV4-3 and J usage is TRBJ1-1, with D hard to call. V was clipped by 4 bases and J by 4 bases, with 16 bases between them. The CDR3 runs to 15 residues. Per the germline V gene, CDR1 is LGHNA and CDR2 is YSLEER. CDR3 DNA: TGCGCCAGCAGCCTCGCGATTAGAGGCCTCACTGAAGCTTTCTTT. Protein: CASSLAIRGLTEAFF.

The rearrangement links TRBV6-5 to TRBJ1-2; the D gene is possibly TRBD1 (5 bases). Trimming removed 4 bases from V and 4 bases from J, with 19 bases in between. The CDR3 runs to 16 residues. Germline loops: CDR1 MNHEY, CDR2 SVGAGI. DNA of the CDR3: TGTGCCAGCAGTTTCACGTCAGGGCCCTCTCCCTATGGCTACACCTTC. This codes for CASSFTSGPSPYGYTF.

The chain recombines TRBV5-1 with TRBJ2-3; tentatively, D is TRBD2 (7 bases). The V end lost 1 base, the J end lost 1 base, and 10 bases lay between the germline ends. The CDR3 loop spans 15 amino acids. CDR1 and CDR2 (germline): SGHRS, YFSETQ. As DNA, the CDR3 is TGCGCCAGCAGCTTGACCGGGGGGCGCACAGATACGCAGTATTTT. Translating it yields CASSLTGGRTDTQYF. Full variable domain (outside the CDR3, taken from reference TRBV5-1 and TRBJ2-3): KAGVTQTPRYLIKTRGQQVTLSCSPISGHRSVSWYQQTPGQGLQFLFEYFSETQRNKGNFPGRFSGRQFSNSRSEMNVSTLELGDSALYLCASSLTGGRTDTQYFGPGTRLTVL.

The V and J genes are TRBV6-1 and TRBJ2-1; maybe TRBD1 (5 bases). V lost 2 bases and J lost 0, with 8 bases in between. CDR3 length: 15 residues. The germline gives CDR1 MNHNS, CDR2 SASEGT. The CDR3 is CASSEQTGSYNEQFF. CDR3 in DNA: TGTGCCAGCAGTGAACAAACAGGCTCCTACAATGAGCAGTTCTTC.

The V call is TRBV27, the J call TRBJ2-5; 10 bases match TRBD1. CDR3 size: 15 residues. V dropped 5 bases and J dropped 3; count of bases not matched to a gene: 6. Germline V gene sequence: CDR1 MNHEY, CDR2 SMNVEV (reference sequence). The CDR3 bases are TGTGCCAGCAGTCCAGGACAGGGGGGGGAAGAGACCCAGTACTTC. As protein: CASSPGQGGEETQYF.

V is TRBV5-6 and J is TRBJ2-7; tentative D call: TRBD1 (5 bases). Per the germline V gene, CDR1 is SGHDT and CDR2 is YYEEEE. The V gene lost 5 bases and the J gene lost 2 bases, with 20 bases spanning the gap. The CDR3 has 16 amino acids. Here the CDR3 reads CASSPLDQGYTYEQYF. For the CDR3, the DNA is TGTGCCAGCAGTCCCTTGGATCAGGGATATACCTACGAGCAGTACTTC.

CDR3 loop: CANSPGTEAFF. As DNA, the CDR3 is TGTGCCAACTCTCCAGGGACTGAAGCTTTCTTT. V and J are TRBV6-1 and TRBJ1-1, with a weak D call TRBD1 (5 bases). Between the trimmed V and J ends, which lost 10 bases and 5 bases, there was a span of 11 bases. The CDR3 extends over 11 amino acids. Germline V gene lookup returns CDR1 MNHNS and CDR2 SASEGT.

This clone showed up just once. This sequence joins TRBV7-9 and TRBJ1-4; no clear D. The germline V and J ends were trimmed by 5 bases and 8 bases, with 12 bases remaining between them. The CDR3 is 13 amino acids. Germline CDR1 and CDR2: SEHNR and FQNEAQ (reference sequence). The chain's CDR3 is CASSPRGGEKLFF. The CDR3 nucleotides read TGTGCCAGCAGCCCCCGCGGCGGAGAAAAACTGTTTTTT. The full variable domain, completed using reference TRBV7-9 and TRBJ1-4, is DTGVSQNPRHKITKRGQNVTFRCDPISEHNRLYWYRQTLGQGPEFLTYFQNEAQLEKSRLLSDRFSAERPKGSFSTLEIQRTEQGDSAMYLCASSPRGGEKLFFGSGTQLSVL.

In this sample, this clone turned up a few times. The junction differs from germline at one of its ends, possibly a read error. This sequence joins TRBV7-9 and TRBJ1-2, with D tentatively TRBD1 (5 bases). This CDR3 comprises 11 residues. Germline CDR1 SEHNR, CDR2 FQNEAQ (reference sequence). DNA of the CDR3: TGTGCCAGCAGCTTAGAGACAGCTCGGGCCTTC. Its translation: CASSLETARAF.

J is TRBJ2-7 and V is TRBV14, with 8 positions matching TRBD1. There are 15 residues in the CDR3. V gave up 3 bases and J gave up 2 bases; unmatched junction bases: 6. The germline gives CDR1 SGHDN, CDR2 FVKESK. In DNA form, the CDR3 reads TGTGCCAGCAGCCAGGCCGGGACAGGTCCCTACGAGCAGTACTTC. This sequence encodes CASSQAGTGPYEQYF.

This sequence joins TRBV28 and TRBJ2-2; 7 nucleotides align to TRBD1. The length of the CDR3 is 16 residues. CDR1 MDHEN and CDR2 SYDVKM come from the germline V gene. V gave up 7 bases and J gave up 4 bases; unmatched junction bases: 12. The CDR3 bases are TGTGCCAGCAACCAGGACAGGTGGTCAAGCACCGGGGAGCTGTTTTTT. Translating gives CASNQDRWSSTGELFF.

Concerning this clone itself: One end of the junction does not line up with germline, which may come from a read error. The chain uses TRBV7-7 and TRBJ1-5; D may be TRBD1 (5 bases). The CDR3 extends over 15 amino acids. Germline lookup yields CDR1 SSHAT and CDR2 FNYEAQ (reference sequence). CDR3: CASSPCWGRCQPQHF. The CDR3 coding sequence is TGTGCTAGCAGCCCCTGCTGGGGGAGGTGTCAGCCCCAGCATTTT.

The table lists this clone with a few counts. The V call is TRBV2, the J call TRBJ1-6, with D unclear. The CDR3 totals 14 residues. Per germline, CDR1 SNHLY and CDR2 FYNNEI. V lost 11 bases and J 0 bases, leaving 11 bases between the germline ends. This chain's CDR3 is CAGRQSSYNSPLHF. CDR3 DNA: TGTGCCGGCCGACAAAGCTCCTATAATTCACCCCTCCACTTT.

The chain links TRBV6-5 to TRBJ2-5; D perhaps matches TRBD2 (5 bases). CDR3 length equals 14 residues. The V and J ends lost 7 bases and 5 bases respectively, with 17 bases between them. In germline, CDR1 is MNHEY, CDR2 SVGAGI. CDR3 in amino acids: CASTLGRAGETQYF. Here the CDR3 DNA reads TGTGCCAGCACCCTCGGACGCGCGGGTGAGACCCAGTACTTC.

The J gene is TRBJ2-3, the V gene TRBV7-2; 13 nucleotides match TRBD2. Trimming removed 4 bases from V and 5 bases from J; junction bases left unmatched: 3. Germline-derived CDR1 and CDR2 are SGHTA and FQGNSA. The CDR3 is 15 residues long. In nucleotides, the CDR3 is TGTGCCAGCAGCTCCGGGACTAGCGGGGTAGATACGCAGTATTTT. Encoded protein: CASSSGTSGVDTQYF.